This T cell receptor (beta chain) came from a study of blood T cells in healthy people across ages. General study results and limits: A strong correlation was seen between TCR beta diversity and naive T cell percentage. Unsorted PBMCs prevented conclusive naive versus antigen-experienced comparison.

Next came a second PCR, run for about 6 to 12 cycles, which used a sample-barcoded 5' primer along with a J-beta primer mix. Each cDNA molecule was tagged by a template-switch adaptor that had 12 random nucleotides. TCRdb re-derived calls from the 5' RACE reads in MiXCR, one entry per CDR3 protein. The data hold roughly 1,500,000 distinct CDR3 sequences, with about 32% observed a single time. The donors, healthy Caucasians from Russia, were aged about 6 to 90. With regard to this clonotype: Its specificity is not known.

The CDR3 is 14 amino acids. The V and J ends lost 8 bases and 7 bases respectively, with 21 bases between them. CDR1 and CDR2 (germline): DFQATT, SNEGSKA (reference sequence). V usage is TRBV20-1 and J usage is TRBJ2-1, with a possible D match to TRBD2 (6 bases). The receptor comes from a woman aged 25 to 45 in good health. Source material: blood. In nucleotides, the CDR3 is TGCAGTACACCCCGGGACTCCCGTCGGAATGAGCAGTTCTTC. This codes for CSTPRDSRRNEQFF.